This entry lists 18 T cell receptor beta chains sequenced from one sample in a study of cytomegalovirus exposure and HLA in healthy donors (dated by TCRdb to about 2017). The library was prepared using the immunoSEQ multiplex PCR assay. This immuneACCESS table, as held by TCRdb, lists in-frame sequences with V and J called but not all clones. Of the missing ones, under half trace to an unresolved V gene in checked studies; the others have no known cause. The sample includes roughly 59,000 clones, with around 95% observed a single time. The ten most abundant clones make up 7% of the sample. What was sequenced was PBMCs. These receptors were taken from a woman in her late teens or twenties in good health and CMV-seropositive.

CDR3 bases: TGCAGCGTTGAGGTTTCGGCTGGAAACACCATATATTTT. This codes for CSVEVSAGNTIYF. The chain is built from TRBV29-1 and TRBJ1-3; D gene unclear. The CDR3 is 13 residues long. V was cut by 3 bases and J by 2 bases, with 8 bases left in between. The germline gives CDR1 SQVTM, CDR2 ANQGSEA. Combining the CDR3 with reference TRBV29-1 and TRBJ1-3 gives the whole variable domain SAVISQKPSRDICQRGTSLTIQCQVDSQVTMMFWYRQQPGQSLTLIATANQGSEATYESGFVIDKFPISRPNLTFSTLTVSNMSPEDSSIYLCSVEVSAGNTIYFGEGSWLTVV.

CDR3 bases: TGTGCCAGCAGTTTTTTGGTAGCGGGATTCGCCGAGCAGTACTTC. Translation gives CASSFLVAGFAEQYF. The V and J genes are TRBV2 and TRBJ2-7; TRBD2 aligns across 8 bases. This CDR3 is built from 15 residues. The trim removed 5 bases at V and 6 bases at J, leaving 12 bases unmatched. The germline gives CDR1 SNHLY, CDR2 FYNNEI.

CDR3 DNA sequence: TGTGCCAGCACTAGGTCTTTTGGGGACAGCAATAGCTACTTC. This sequence encodes CASTRSFGDSNSYF. The chain is built from TRBV28 and TRBJ2-5, with 7 bases lining up with TRBD1. Germline values: CDR1 MDHEN, CDR2 SYDVKM. The J segment lost 14 bases and the V segment lost 7 bases, leaving 19 bases of the junction unmatched. The CDR3 is made up of 14 amino acids. Complete variable domain (other parts from reference TRBV28 and TRBJ2-5): DVKVTQSSRYLVKRTGEKVFLECVQDMDHENMFWYRQDPGLGLRLIYFSYDVKMKEKGDIPEGYSVSREKKERFSLILESASTNQTSMYLCASTRSFGDSNSYFGPGTRLLVL.

This clone was observed a handful of times. The genes are TRBV19 and TRBJ1-2; 11 bases are a match to TRBD1. Unmatched junction bases numbered 9, after V lost 3 bases and J lost 9 bases. Germline values: CDR1 LNHDA, CDR2 SQIVND (reference sequence). This CDR3 comprises 15 residues. The DNA for the CDR3 is TGTGCCAGTAGTATGAACCGGGACAGGGGGATTCGCTACACCTTC. As protein: CASSMNRDRGIRYTF.

This chain links TRBV11-2 with TRBJ2-3; 8 bases line up with TRBD2. Per germline, CDR1 SGHAT and CDR2 FQNNGV. This CDR3 contains 17 residues. V shed 1 base and J 5 bases; nucleotides not matched to a gene: 11. CDR3 in amino acids: CASSLGAAGGRIDTQYF. The CDR3, as DNA: TGTGCCAGCAGCTTAGGGGCGGCGGGAGGCCGGATAGATACGCAGTATTTT.

The chain has TRBV2 and TRBJ1-1; weak D call: TRBD1 (5 bases). V was trimmed by 8 bases and J by 5 bases, leaving 15 bases between them. Germline V CDR1 and CDR2: SNHLY, FYNNEI. The CDR3 loop spans 13 amino acids. CDR3: CASDRGAGTEAFF. DNA of the CDR3: TGTGCCAGCGATAGGGGCGCAGGGACTGAAGCTTTCTTT.

The count of this clone is one. V gene TRBV30 combines with J gene TRBJ2-7; perhaps TRBD1 as D (6 bases). Germline V gene sequence: CDR1 GTSNPN, CDR2 SVGIG (reference sequence). Trimming stripped 4 bases from V and 2 bases from J, with 21 bases between. The CDR3 has 16 amino acids. CDR3 sequence reads: CAWNTPGTPSPYEQYF. Here the CDR3 DNA reads TGTGCCTGGAACACCCCCGGGACACCCAGTCCCTACGAGCAGTACTTC.

The rearrangement joins TRBV10-3 to TRBJ1-1; 7 bases match TRBD1. Trimming at V came to 8 bases and at J to 6 bases, leaving 18 bases not matched to a gene. Looked up from germline, CDR1 is ENHRY and CDR2 is SYGVKD. The CDR3 is 16 amino acids. CDR3 amino acids: CAISKGTAEILSEAFF. The CDR3 DNA is TGTGCCATCTCAAAGGGGACAGCTGAGATTCTTTCTGAAGCTTTCTTT.

This chain links TRBV7-6 with TRBJ2-1; 11 bases match TRBD1. Germline-derived CDR1 and CDR2 are SGHVS and FNYEAQ. The V segment lost 4 bases and the J segment 4 bases; nucleotides outside the gene matches: 9. The CDR3 is made up of 17 amino acids. CDR3 in DNA: TGTGCCAGCAGCTCCGCCTGGACAGGGGGCTCGTACAATGAGCAGTTCTTC. Its translation is CASSSAWTGGSYNEQFF.

This chain connects TRBV5-1 to TRBJ1-2; maybe TRBD1 (6 bases). This CDR3 is built from 15 residues. Germline V gene sequence: CDR1 SGHRS, CDR2 YFSETQ. With 0 bases removed from V and 2 bases from J, the gap between germline ends came to 11 bases. In nucleotides, the CDR3 is TGCGCCAGCAGCTTGGACCCAGGGGTGAACTATGGCTACACCTTC. This encodes CASSLDPGVNYGYTF.

The chain joins TRBV30 to TRBJ2-1, with D maybe TRBD2 (6 bases). With 2 bases removed from V and 4 bases from J, the gap between germline ends came to 21 bases. Looked up from germline, CDR1 is GTSNPN and CDR2 is SVGIG (reference sequence). CDR3 length: 17 amino acids. This chain's CDR3 is CAWSRGLGGNFYNEQFF. The CDR3 region has the DNA TGTGCCTGGAGTCGTGGGCTGGGGGGTAACTTTTACAATGAGCAGTTCTTC.

This chain connects TRBV27 to TRBJ2-5; maybe TRBD1 (5 bases). The V end was cut by 4 bases, the J end by 1 base, with 13 bases between. The CDR3 totals 15 residues. The germline V gene has CDR1 MNHEY and CDR2 SMNVEV (reference sequence). CDR3 loop: CASSSTARVQETQYF. The CDR3 DNA is TGTGCCAGCAGTTCTACCGCCAGGGTCCAAGAGACCCAGTACTTC.

The chain has TRBV30 and TRBJ2-1; 9 bases are shared with TRBD2. Germline V gene sequence: CDR1 GTSNPN, CDR2 SVGIG (reference sequence). Germline trimming cut 4 bases from V and 8 bases from J; bases unmatched to any gene: 6. The CDR3 consists of 13 residues. CDR3 coding DNA: TGTGCCTGGATCTCGGGACTAGCCCATGAGCAGTTCTTC. It codes for CAWISGLAHEQFF. Filled out from reference TRBV30 and TRBJ2-1, the complete variable domain reads SQTIHQWPATLVQPVGSPLSLECTVEGTSNPNLYWYRQAAGRGLQLLFYSVGIGQISSEVPQNLSASRPQDRQFILSSKKLLLSDSGFYLCAWISGLAHEQFFGPGTRLTVL.

This clone was observed a single time. This chain links TRBV28 with TRBJ2-6; D call uncertain. Germline CDR1 reads MDHEN; CDR2 reads SYDVKM. The CDR3 has 15 residues. Trimming removed 6 bases from V and 1 base from J, with 10 bases in between. As DNA, the CDR3 is TGTGCCAGCAGCCGATCGGGTTCTGGGGCCAACGTCCTGACTTTC. Translating gives CASSRSGSGANVLTF.

The chain links TRBV7-9 to TRBJ2-2, with a possible D match to TRBD1 (5 bases). V was pared by 2 bases and J by 4 bases, with 8 bases between. This CDR3 region has 14 residues. Germline V lookup: CDR1 SEHNR, CDR2 FQNEAQ (reference sequence). CDR3: CASSLTGSTGELFF. CDR3 bases: TGTGCCAGCAGCTTAACAGGCTCCACCGGGGAGCTGTTTTTT.

The chain joins TRBV18 to TRBJ1-1; 10 positions agree with TRBD1. CDR1 and CDR2 from the germline V gene are KGHSH and LQKENI. This CDR3 comprises 15 residues. V shed 6 bases and J 6 bases; nucleotides not matched to a gene: 10. The DNA of the CDR3 is TGTGCCAGCTCCCCAGGGACAGGGGTACGGGCTGAAGCTTTCTTT. It specifies CASSPGTGVRAEAFF.

This clone came up once. This chain connects TRBV4-2 to TRBJ2-5; D is uncertain. Trimming took off 0 bases at V and 6 bases at J, with 11 bases between the two ends. The CDR3 spans 14 residues. Germline CDR1 is LGHNA and CDR2 is YNFKEQ. The CDR3 region has the DNA TGTGCCAGCAGCCAAGATCTAGAGGAGCAGACCCAGTACTTC. Encoded protein: CASSQDLEEQTQYF.

V is TRBV13 and J is TRBJ2-1; a weak D match, TRBD1 (6 bases). Trimming shortened V by 8 bases and J by 5 bases, and 13 bases separated the two germline ends. The germline CDR1 and CDR2 sequences are PRHDT and FYEKMQ (reference sequence). This CDR3 is 13 amino acids long. For the CDR3, the DNA is TGTGCCAGCGTTTCAGGGGCTGACAATGAGCAGTTCTTC. Its translation is CASVSGADNEQFF.